This T cell receptor (beta chain) was retrieved from a study of cytomegalovirus exposure and HLA in healthy donors. Study conclusions and caveats: In the analysis, some V segments, TRBV6-2 and TRBV6-3 included, were excluded as indistinguishable. Across donors, presence/absence analyses took sequencing depth to be roughly uniform.

The PCR made use of 60 Vbeta and 13 Jbeta primers. This table comes from immunoSEQ multiplex PCR, and its TCRdb copy is limited to in-frame clones, with some not included. Here the sample spans around 140,000 clones, approximately 80% being singletons. The CDR3 loop spans 15 amino acids. Germline loops: CDR1 MDHEN, CDR2 SYDVKM. After removal of 9 bases from V and 2 bases from J, the junction contained 6 bases not matched to a gene. Details on this clone: Its target is not known.

The origin of this receptor is a man between 35 and 55 years old in good health and CMV-seronegative. The sequencing sample was made of PBMCs. The chain combines TRBV28 with TRBJ2-3, with TRBD2 matching 12 bases. CDR3 coding DNA: TGTGCCAGTCCTAGACTAGCGGGGGACACAGATACGCAGTATTTT. It translates to CASPRLAGDTDTQYF.